This T cell receptor beta chain stems from a study of response to subunit inactivated influenza vaccine. Study observations and caveats: With each seasonal influenza vaccination, the authors suggested, few new T cells are recruited.

TCRdb fed the RT-PCR reads into MiXCR, producing one record per CDR3 protein. This sample has 200,000 to 300,000 distinct CDR3 sequences, with about 12% found just once. The CDR3 loop spans 12 amino acids. Looked up from germline, CDR1 is SQVTM and CDR2 is ANQGSEA. V was shortened by 4 bases and J by 5 bases, with 12 bases between the two germline ends. This clonotype has only a few counts. Its target is not known. This TCR derives from a man aged 45-65 years who received an inactivated influenza vaccine. The J gene is TRBJ2-7, the V gene TRBV29-1, with unresolved D. The input for sequencing was non-naive T cells sorted from PBMCs, taken about 14 days before vaccination. CDR3: CSVVRSVDEQYF. CDR3 in DNA: TGCAGCGTTGTCCGTTCGGTGGACGAGCAGTACTTC.